A selection of T cell receptor beta chains follows, all from one sample in a study of T cell responses to AZD1222 COVID-19 vaccine. Repertoires were generated with immunoSEQ multiplex PCR, while TCRdb's copy carries only in-frame clones and drops some. This sample yields about 110,000 clones, of which more than 70% are seen a single time; 6.6% belongs to the top ten. The source was peripheral blood, collected on day 0 of AZD1222 vaccination. These receptors were obtained from an adult in good health. Both conserved end residues are trimmed from each CDR3. Fields, in order: J gene, V gene, CDR3 protein.

j_call: TRBJ1-6; v_call: TRBV28; cdr3_aa: ASSSQVSSPLH
j_call: TRBJ1-4; v_call: TRBV5-1; cdr3_aa: ASSGGQGNEKLF
j_call: TRBJ1-1; v_call: TRBV6-5; cdr3_aa: ASIPGQGTEAF
j_call: TRBJ1-2; v_call: TRBV28; cdr3_aa: ASKNIREASYGYT
j_call: TRBJ2-5; v_call: TRBV19; cdr3_aa: ASSIDPPGTGAQETQY
j_call: TRBJ1-1; v_call: TRBV12-5; cdr3_aa: ASGYSTGGERTEAF
j_call: TRBJ1-5; v_call: TRBV7-9; cdr3_aa: ASSQDDRELTQH
j_call: TRBJ2-2; v_call: TRBV7-9; cdr3_aa: AVGSDTGELF
j_call: TRBJ2-7; v_call: TRBV24-1; cdr3_aa: ATSDPGTDSYEQY
j_call: TRBJ2-3; v_call: TRBV7-2; cdr3_aa: ASSFNPYSTDTQY